Following are 21 T cell receptor beta chains from one sample sequenced in a study of blood T cell repertoires in COVID-19 (dated by TCRdb to about 2020). The library was prepared using the immunoSEQ multiplex PCR assay. The table comes from immuneACCESS by way of TCRdb, which keeps in-frame sequences with V and J called. Part of the clones is missing from these tables; in studies checked, under half for an unresolved V gene and the rest for unknown reasons. Across this sample there are some 270,000 clones, with about 83% seen only once. The ten largest clonotypes hold roughly 5.2% of the sample. The sequencing input was peripheral blood. The receptors here all came from a woman over 75 with COVID-19, enrolled during active disease.

The V and J genes are TRBV28 and TRBJ2-3, with 8 bases matching TRBD1. Trimming at V came to 5 bases and at J to 4 bases, leaving 5 bases not matched to a gene. The CDR3 length is 14 residues. Germline lookup yields CDR1 MDHEN and CDR2 SYDVKM. The CDR3 bases are TGTGCCAGCAGTACCGGACAGGGCCCAGATACGCAGTATTTT. Protein: CASSTGQGPDTQYF.

The chain employs TRBV6-2 or TRBV6-3 and TRBJ1-2; D not resolved. CDR1 and CDR2 (germline): MNHEY, SVGEGT. This CDR3 comprises 14 residues. V was pared by 5 bases and J by 3 bases, with 13 bases between. CDR3 in amino acids: CASSHLAGDYGYTF. The CDR3 DNA is TGTGCCAGCAGTCACCTGGCCGGGGACTATGGCTACACCTTC.

In regard to this clone: The same CDR3 also results from other DNA sequences found in this sample. The genes are TRBV28 and TRBJ1-5; D unresolved. CDR3 size: 13 residues. Germline lookup yields CDR1 MDHEN and CDR2 SYDVKM. The V and J ends lost 6 bases and 2 bases respectively, with 8 bases between them. The CDR3 DNA is TGTGCCAGCAGGGAGGGCGGCAATCAGCCCCAGCATTTT. It yields the protein CASREGGNQPQHF.

The chain joins TRBV18 to TRBJ2-4; no reliable D call. The CDR3 consists of 15 residues. The germline V gene encodes CDR1 KGHSH and CDR2 LQKENI. V was cut by 2 bases and J by 2 bases, with 10 bases left in between. CDR3 coding DNA: TGTGCCAGCTCACCAGATCAGGTTTCCAAAAACATTCAGTACTTC. Residues: CASSPDQVSKNIQYF.

V gene TRBV7-2 combines with J gene TRBJ1-2; 7 positions match TRBD1. The length of the CDR3 is 16 residues. Germline trimming cut 6 bases from V and 5 bases from J; bases unmatched to any gene: 15. CDR1 is SGHTA, CDR2 FQGNSA, per germline. CDR3 coding DNA: TGTGCCAGCAGTCGAAACGGCCGCGACAGGGTTTATGGCTACACCTTC. Translation gives CASSRNGRDRVYGYTF.

J is TRBJ1-2 and V is TRBV6-5; 7 bases match TRBD1. The CDR3 totals 14 residues. Trimming took 0 bases from V and 4 from J; bases not matched to a gene: 2. The germline V gene has CDR1 MNHEY and CDR2 SVGAGI. The CDR3 sequence is CASSYSGTVYGYTF. CDR3 nucleotide sequence: TGTGCCAGCAGTTACTCAGGGACAGTCTATGGCTACACCTTC.

The chain recombines TRBV7-2 with TRBJ1-5; the D is unclear. V lost 3 bases and J 9 bases, leaving 12 bases between the germline ends. The CDR3 length is 13 residues. Germline CDR1 SGHTA, CDR2 FQGNSA. CDR3 DNA sequence: TGTGCCAGCAGCTTGGGAGTGCCGGGGCCCCAGCATTTT. It yields the protein CASSLGVPGPQHF.

The V and J genes are TRBV5-1 and TRBJ1-1, with D possibly matching TRBD1 (6 bases). Per germline, CDR1 SGHRS and CDR2 YFSETQ. There are 15 residues in the CDR3. V gave up 4 bases and J gave up 2 bases, with 15 bases separating them. In DNA, the CDR3 is TGCGCCAGCAGCCCTAGGGGGACGGTCAACACTGAAGCTTTCTTT. Translating gives CASSPRGTVNTEAFF.

CDR3 protein: CASSPSGLETTQYF. The CDR3 DNA is TGTGCCAGCAGCCCCAGCGGGCTAGAGACGACCCAGTACTTC. The chain carries TRBV21-1 and TRBJ2-5; no check of the table's D call, TRBD2, against the DNA was made. TRBV21-1 is an annotated pseudogene. The CDR3 sequence is 14 residues long.

The count of this clone is one. The chain combines TRBV10-2 with TRBJ2-7, with D possibly matching TRBD2 (6 bases). Germline CDR1 WSHSY, CDR2 SAAADI. The CDR3 is 15 amino acids. Trimming took off 5 bases at V and 0 bases at J, with 14 bases between the two ends. The CDR3 loop is CASSPGGLGSYEQYV. The CDR3 DNA is TGCGCCAGCAGTCCCGGGGGTCTCGGCTCCTACGAGCAGTACGTC.

The chain carries TRBV28 and TRBJ1-2; 7 nucleotides match TRBD1. V lost 4 bases, J lost 1 base, and 6 bases stayed unmatched. This CDR3 contains 15 residues. CDR1 is MDHEN and CDR2 is SYDVKM in the germline V gene. The CDR3 reads CASSSAGGNNYGYTF. Written as DNA, the CDR3 is TGTGCCAGCAGTTCCGCAGGGGGGAATAACTATGGCTACACCTTC.

This clone was seen a few times. The chain has TRBV13 and TRBJ1-1; weak D call: TRBD1 (5 bases). The length of the CDR3 is 17 residues. Germline V gene sequence: CDR1 PRHDT, CDR2 FYEKMQ (reference sequence). Trimming left V 5 bases short and J 1 base short, with 20 bases between. CDR3 coding DNA: TGTGCCAGCAGCCGACCTCATCTTCGGGGGGGGAACACTGAAGCTTTCTTT. Translation gives CASSRPHLRGGNTEAFF.

The rearrangement uses TRBV4-3 and TRBJ2-3, with D maybe TRBD2 (7 bases). The CDR3 runs to 16 residues. Germline V gene sequence: CDR1 LGHNA, CDR2 YSLEER. With 1 base removed from V and 4 bases from J, the gap between germline ends came to 15 bases. The CDR3 protein is CASSQVRGGLADTQYF. CDR3 nucleotides: TGCGCCAGCAGCCAAGTGAGGGGGGGACTCGCAGATACGCAGTATTTT.

V and J are TRBV13 and TRBJ2-1; TRBD1 aligns across 9 bases. There are 20 residues in the CDR3. J was trimmed by 0 bases and V by 5 bases; bases with no gene match: 17. Germline V gene data show CDR1 as PRHDT and CDR2 as FYEKMQ (reference sequence). DNA of the CDR3: TGTGCCAGCAGCCCACTAAGGCCCCGGGACAGGGCGAGCTCCTACAATGAGCAGTTCTTC. This encodes CASSPLRPRDRASSYNEQFF.

V gene TRBV2 combines with J gene TRBJ2-2; 12 bases are a match to TRBD2. CDR1 and CDR2 (germline): SNHLY, FYNNEI. The V and J ends lost 6 bases and 7 bases, in that order; junction bases with no gene match: 6. This CDR3 has 15 amino acids. The CDR3 here is CASRATSGGVGELFF. The CDR3 DNA reads TGTGCCAGCAGGGCGACTAGCGGGGGAGTCGGGGAGCTGTTTTTT.

Only one count was recorded for this clone. The gene calls are TRBV21-1 and TRBJ1-1; the tabulated D call, TRBD1, remains unverified against the DNA. TRBV21-1 counts as a pseudogene. The CDR3 runs to 18 residues. The CDR3 loop reads CASSTSGQGPDSNTEAFF. Here the CDR3 DNA reads TGTGCCAGCAGCACCTCCGGACAGGGGCCAGATTCGAACACTGAAGCTTTCTTT.

This chain links TRBV9 with TRBJ2-6; the D gene is possibly TRBD2 (7 bases). V was clipped by 6 bases and J by 0 bases, with 22 bases between them. The CDR3 consists of 19 residues. Germline lookup yields CDR1 SGDLS and CDR2 YYNGEE. The CDR3 region is CASNDPGAGARSGANVLTF. In DNA, the CDR3 is TGTGCCAGCAATGACCCCGGGGCGGGGGCGCGCTCTGGGGCCAACGTCCTGACTTTC.

The chain employs TRBV6-6 and TRBJ2-7, with D possibly TRBD2 on 5 matching bases. The CDR3 consists of 13 residues. V dropped 4 bases and J dropped 4 bases, with 11 bases sitting between them. Germline V gives CDR1 MNHNY, CDR2 SVGAGI (reference sequence). The CDR3 loop reads CASSSPGGYEQYV. Here the CDR3 DNA reads TGTGCCAGCAGTTCCCCAGGCGGGTACGAGCAGTACGTC.

This clone was detected only a few times. The chain couples TRBV2 to TRBJ1-4; 9 bases agree with TRBD1. There are 15 residues in the CDR3. After removal of 6 bases from V and 0 bases from J, the junction contained 2 bases not matched to a gene. CDR1 SNHLY and CDR2 FYNNEI come from the germline V gene. CDR3 region: CASRGQGTTNEKLFF. The CDR3, as DNA: TGTGCCAGCAGGGGACAGGGTACAACTAATGAAAAACTGTTTTTT.

V usage is TRBV28 and J usage is TRBJ1-5; tentatively, D is TRBD1 (6 bases). CDR3 length: 14 amino acids. The V end lost 5 bases, the J end lost 6 bases, and 14 bases lay between the germline ends. Germline V CDR1 and CDR2: MDHEN, SYDVKM. The CDR3 coding sequence is TGTGCCAGCAGTCCCTTGGGGGCCATTCAGCCCCAGCATTTT. Its translation is CASSPLGAIQPQHF.

This chain connects TRBV5-6 to TRBJ2-7; D perhaps matches TRBD2 (6 bases). Germline CDR1 reads SGHDT; CDR2 reads YYEEEE. This CDR3 contains 13 residues. V was pared by 6 bases and J by 3 bases, with 13 bases between. The CDR3 nucleotides read TGTGCCAGCACCCTATGGGGAGGCTACGAGCAGTACTTC. Translated: CASTLWGGYEQYF. Looking up the rest from reference TRBV5-6 and TRBJ2-7 gives the full variable domain: DAGVTQSPTHLIKTRGQQVTLRCSPKSGHDTVSWYQQALGQGPQFIFQYYEEEERQRGNFPDRFSGHQFPNYSSELNVNALLLGDSALYLCASTLWGGYEQYFGPGTRLTVT.